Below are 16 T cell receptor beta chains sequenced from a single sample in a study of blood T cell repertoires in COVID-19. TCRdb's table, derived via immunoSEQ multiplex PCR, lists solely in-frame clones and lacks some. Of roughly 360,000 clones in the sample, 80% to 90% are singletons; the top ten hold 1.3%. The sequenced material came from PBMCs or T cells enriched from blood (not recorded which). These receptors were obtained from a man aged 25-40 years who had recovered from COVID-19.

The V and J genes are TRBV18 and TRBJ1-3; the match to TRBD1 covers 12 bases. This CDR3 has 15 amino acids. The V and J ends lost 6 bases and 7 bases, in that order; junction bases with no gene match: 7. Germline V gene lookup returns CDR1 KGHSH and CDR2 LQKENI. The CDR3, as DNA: TGTGCCAGCTCGCGCGGGACAGGGGGCAGGAACACCATATATTTT. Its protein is CASSRGTGGRNTIYF.

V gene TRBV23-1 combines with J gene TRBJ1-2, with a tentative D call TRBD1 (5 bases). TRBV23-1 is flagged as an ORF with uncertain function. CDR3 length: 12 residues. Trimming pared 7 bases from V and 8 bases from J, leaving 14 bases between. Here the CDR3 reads CASTSDNFGYTF. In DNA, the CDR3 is TGCGCCAGCACCTCGGACAATTTCGGCTACACCTTC.

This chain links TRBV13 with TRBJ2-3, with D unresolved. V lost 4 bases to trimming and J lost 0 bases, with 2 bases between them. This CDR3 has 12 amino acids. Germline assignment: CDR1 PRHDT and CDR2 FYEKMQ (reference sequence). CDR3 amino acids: CASSSSTDTQYF. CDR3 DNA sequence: TGTGCCAGCAGCTCTAGCACAGATACGCAGTATTTT. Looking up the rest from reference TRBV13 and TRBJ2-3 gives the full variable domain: AAGVIQSPRHLIKEKRETATLKCYPIPRHDTVYWYQQGPGQDPQFLISFYEKMQSDKGSIPDRFSAQQFSDYHSELNMSSLELGDSALYFCASSSSTDTQYFGPGTRLTVL.

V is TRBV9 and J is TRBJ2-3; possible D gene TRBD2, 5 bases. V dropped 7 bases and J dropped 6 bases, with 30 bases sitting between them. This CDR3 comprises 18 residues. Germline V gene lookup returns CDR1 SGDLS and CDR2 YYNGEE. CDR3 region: CASDPGYTRSLELDTQYF. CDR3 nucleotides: TGTGCCAGCGACCCGGGGTATACCAGGTCCCTAGAATTGGATACGCAGTATTTT.

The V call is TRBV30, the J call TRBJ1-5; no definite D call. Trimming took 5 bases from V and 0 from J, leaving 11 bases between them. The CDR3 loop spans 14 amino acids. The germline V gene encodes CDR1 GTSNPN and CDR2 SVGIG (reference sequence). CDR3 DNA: TGTGCCTGGTCCGGGGTGCATAGCAATCAGCCCCAGCATTTT. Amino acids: CAWSGVHSNQPQHF.

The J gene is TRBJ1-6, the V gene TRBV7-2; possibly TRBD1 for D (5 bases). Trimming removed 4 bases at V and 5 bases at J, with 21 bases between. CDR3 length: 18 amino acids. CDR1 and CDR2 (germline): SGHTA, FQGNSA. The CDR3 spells CASSSLTATRIHNSPLHF. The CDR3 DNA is TGTGCCAGCAGCTCACTGACAGCTACGAGGATTCATAATTCACCCCTCCACTTT. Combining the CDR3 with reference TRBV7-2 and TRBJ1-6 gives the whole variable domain GAGVSQSPSNKVTEKGKDVELRCDPISGHTALYWYRQSLGQGLEFLIYFQGNSAPDKSGLPSDRFSAERTGGSVSTLTIQRTQQEDSAVYLCASSSLTATRIHNSPLHFGNGTRLTVT.

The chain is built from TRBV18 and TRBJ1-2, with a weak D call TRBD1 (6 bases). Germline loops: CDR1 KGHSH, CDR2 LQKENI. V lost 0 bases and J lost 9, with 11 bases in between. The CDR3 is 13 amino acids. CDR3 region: CASSPPGGDSYTF. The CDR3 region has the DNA TGTGCCAGCTCACCACCAGGGGGTGATAGCTACACCTTC.

Here the CDR3 DNA reads TGTGCCATCAGTGGGGGCGGAAACACCATATATTTT. Its translation: CAISGGGNTIYF. The genes are TRBV10-3 and TRBJ1-3; a possible D gene is TRBD1 (5 bases). The CDR3 spans 12 residues. Germline assignment: CDR1 ENHRY and CDR2 SYGVKD. The V end lost 4 bases, the J end lost 4 bases, and 5 bases lay between the germline ends.

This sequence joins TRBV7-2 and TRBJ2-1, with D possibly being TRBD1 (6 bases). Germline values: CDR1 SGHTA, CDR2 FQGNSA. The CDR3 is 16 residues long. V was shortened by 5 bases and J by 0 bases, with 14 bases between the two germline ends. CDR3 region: CASSTGHGNSYNEQFF. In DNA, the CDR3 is TGTGCCAGCAGCACGGGACATGGAAACTCCTACAATGAGCAGTTCTTC.

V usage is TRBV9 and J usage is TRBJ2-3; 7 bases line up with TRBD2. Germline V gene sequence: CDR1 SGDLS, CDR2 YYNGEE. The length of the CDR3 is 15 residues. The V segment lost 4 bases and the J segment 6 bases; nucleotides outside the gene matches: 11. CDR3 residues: CASSPGGGEGDTQYF. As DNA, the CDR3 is TGTGCCAGCAGCCCCGGGGGAGGGGAGGGGGATACGCAGTATTTT.

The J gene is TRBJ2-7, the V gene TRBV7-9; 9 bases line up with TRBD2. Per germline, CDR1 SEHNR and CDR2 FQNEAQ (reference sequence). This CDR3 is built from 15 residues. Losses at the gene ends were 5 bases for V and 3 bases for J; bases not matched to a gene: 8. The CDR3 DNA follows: TGTGCCAGCAGCCCCCCGATAGCGGGGGACTACGAGCAGTACTTC. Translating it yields CASSPPIAGDYEQYF.

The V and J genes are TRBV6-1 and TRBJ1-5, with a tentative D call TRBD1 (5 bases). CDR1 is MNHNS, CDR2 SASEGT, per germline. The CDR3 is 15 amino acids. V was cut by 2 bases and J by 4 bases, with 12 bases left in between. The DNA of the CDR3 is TGTGCCAGCAGTGAACACGGGGGTTTTAATCAGCCCCAGCATTTT. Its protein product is CASSEHGGFNQPQHF.

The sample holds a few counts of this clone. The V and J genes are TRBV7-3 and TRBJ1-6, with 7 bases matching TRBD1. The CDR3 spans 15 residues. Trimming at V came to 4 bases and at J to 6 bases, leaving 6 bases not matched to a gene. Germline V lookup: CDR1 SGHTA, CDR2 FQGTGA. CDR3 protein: CASSSSPGGNSPLHF. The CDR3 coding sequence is TGTGCCAGCAGCTCAAGTCCAGGGGGTAATTCACCCCTCCACTTT. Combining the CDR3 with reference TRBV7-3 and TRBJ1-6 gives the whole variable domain GAGVSQTPSNKVTEKGKYVELRCDPISGHTALYWYRQSLGQGPEFLIYFQGTGAADDSGLPNDRFFAVRPEGSVSTLKIQRTERGDSAVYLCASSSSPGGNSPLHFGNGTRLTVT.

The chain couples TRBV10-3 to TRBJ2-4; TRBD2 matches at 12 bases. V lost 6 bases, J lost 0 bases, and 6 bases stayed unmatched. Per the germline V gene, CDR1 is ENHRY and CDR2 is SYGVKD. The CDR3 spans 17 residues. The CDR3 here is CAIRDSLAGGAKNIQYF. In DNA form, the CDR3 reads TGTGCCATCAGGGACTCACTAGCGGGGGGAGCCAAAAACATTCAGTACTTC.

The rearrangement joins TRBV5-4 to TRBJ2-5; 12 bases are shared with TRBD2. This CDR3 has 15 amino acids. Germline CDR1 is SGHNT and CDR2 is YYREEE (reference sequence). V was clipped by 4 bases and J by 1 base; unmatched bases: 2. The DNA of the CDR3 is TGTGCCAGCAGCCGGACTAGCGGGGTCCAAGAGACCCAGTACTTC. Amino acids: CASSRTSGVQETQYF. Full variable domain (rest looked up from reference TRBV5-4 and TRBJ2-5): ETGVTQSPTHLIKTRGQQVTLRCSSQSGHNTVSWYQQALGQGPQFIFQYYREEENGRGNFPPRFSGLQFPNYSSELNVNALELDDSALYLCASSRTSGVQETQYFGPGTRLLVL.

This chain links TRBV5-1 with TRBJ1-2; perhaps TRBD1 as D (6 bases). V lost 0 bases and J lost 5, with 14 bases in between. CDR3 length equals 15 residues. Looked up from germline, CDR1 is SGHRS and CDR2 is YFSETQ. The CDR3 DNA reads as TGCGCCAGCAGCTTGGCCCAACAGGGAAAGTATGGCTACACCTTC. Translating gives CASSLAQQGKYGYTF.